A single T cell receptor (beta chain) is shown here with its context. No cognate antigen has been identified for it. There are no base qualities to consult, and no much larger clone falls within one base. The sample comes from a study of cytomegalovirus exposure and HLA in healthy donors (TCRdb year 2017). General notes on the study: In an earlier analysis of roughly 500 of the donors, under 300 Gb of sequence data and 90 million to 120 million unique TCR beta sequences from 180 million or so T cells were reported. Four or five DR-DQ haplotypes were handled as single units for association and clustering, since linkage in the cohort was strong. In a later genetic analysis, genome-wide SNP genotypes for 398 of the 666 donors were used, and that subset was treated as a discovery cohort. The study used immunosequencing to profile the T cell repertoires of approximately 630 subjects and linked those repertoires to cytomegalovirus serostatus. Rather than drawing on any new phenotypic data, the later analysis identified candidate immune exposures from TCR beta sequences and the way those sequences occurred across donors. HLA typing covered class I and class II loci at four-digit resolution. Every discovery cohort repertoire had been produced on one sequencing platform. An earlier analysis of 450 to 750 of the donors used high-throughput TCR beta sequencing to judge whether each TCR beta V gene segment behaved as functional or pseudogenic. Besides the first cohort of roughly 660 subjects, a separate validation cohort made up of 120 or so different subjects was used. The study aimed to test whether cataloging public T cell receptors could reveal signatures of past pathogen exposure. Across 398 genotyped donors of the cohort, an average of roughly 230,000 unique TCR beta nucleotide sequences per donor were sequenced, and roughly 18% of those sequences were non-productive. Donor age, sex, ethnicity and CMV serostatus were collected together with the repertoire data. The study combined high-throughput TCR immunosequencing, statistical association of individual TCRs with disease status, and machine learning to predict cytomegalovirus infection status. To study patterns of TCR occurrence, a later analysis re-analyzed previously published TCR beta repertoires from 600 to 750 donors and added high-resolution HLA genotyping. About 280 gigabases of sequencing data and roughly 81 million unique TCR sequences made up an early release that covered several hundred HLA-typed donors. Typing coverage varied by locus: about 620-640 donors for A, B, C, DRB1 and DQB1; under 550 for DQA1; more than 600 for DPA1; 450 to 480 for DPB1. Of the roughly 400 genotyped donors, about 84% fell in the genetic ancestry cluster associated with self-reported Caucasian donors. The paper's findings and limits, for the study overall: Immune exposure information for the cohort was limited to CMV serostatus. A later analysis found that HLA-associated TCR beta chains were more clonally expanded and had lower generation probabilities than equally common non-associated chains. The 87-base-pair reads could not distinguish some IMGT-functional V segments, including TRBV6-2 and TRBV6-3, so those segments were excluded. In an earlier analysis of around 500 of the donors, most TCR beta V segments appeared in productive rearrangements about 87% or about 30% of the time, broadly matching IMGT annotations. The authors suggested that the approach could potentially be extended to other disease states and immunological phenotypes. In both the original and validation cohorts, the classifier was reported to diagnose cytomegalovirus status with high specificity and sensitivity. Most TCR sequences were observed very rarely across donors, whereas some public TCRs were present in many individuals. The sequencing pipeline was judged likely to have produced a cluster of highly shared sequence variants as a technical artifact. Roughly uniform sequencing depth across donors was assumed in presence/absence analyses, although this assumption may not hold. Because some donors lacked HLA typing at each locus, the association tests relied only on the typed subset. When HLA alleles, especially DR and DQ, strongly co-occurred, TCR associations were difficult to assign to individual alleles. In a later analysis, the rate of TCR association differed among HLA loci, with DRB1 alleles having the most associated TCRs and HLA-C alleles having the fewest. Correlated functional status among segregating V segments might be attributable to linkage disequilibrium, but an unknown experimental factor could not be ruled out. A further reported finding was that TCR beta sequences accurately predicted the HLA-A and HLA-B alleles for most subjects in the first cohort. In vitro tests confirmed that a few of the cytomegalovirus-associated TCR beta chains recognize cytomegalovirus antigens. This cohort had only TCR beta chains sequenced, and the lack of alpha or paired-chain data limited which features could be detected. The study gave a list of under 200 TCR beta chains associated with cytomegalovirus. About 17 rarely observed V segments, including chromosome 9 orphons, were excluded from the earlier analysis of approximately 500 of the donors because counts were too low. According to a later analysis, parvovirus B19, influenza, CMV and Epstein-Barr virus appeared linked to several top co-occurrence clusters. According to a later analysis, most CMV-associated TCR beta chains appeared to be HLA-restricted, and the HLA associations seemed to be driven largely by CMV exposure. At a false discovery rate of 0.05, a later analysis linked approximately 18,000 TCR beta sequences to specific HLA alleles. V-gene and J-gene trimming of TCR beta chains was associated with a missense DCLRE1C variant in a later genetic analysis, and the association was replicated in an independent cohort. In a later genetic analysis, fewer N-insertions in productive TCRs were reported among donors in an Asian-associated ancestry cluster than the approximately 710-donor mean.

In the germline V gene, CDR1 corresponds to MNHEY and CDR2 to SVGAGI. The CDR3 spans 14 residues, from the cysteine through the phenylalanine. Only the CDR3 part of the read is kept: 42 bases, read in frame from the first base. The junction carries 14 bases between V and J, which are trimmed by 6 bases and 3 bases respectively. The library was prepared using the immunoSEQ multiplex PCR assay. For the multiplex PCR, a mixture combining 60 forward primers for TCR Vbeta segments and 13 reverse primers for TCR Jbeta segments was used. The CDR3 region of rearranged TCR beta genes was amplified from genomic DNA by a multiplex PCR assay. The Illumina HiSeq System was used to sequence the amplified TCR beta libraries as 87-base-pair reads. The original pipeline was this. In a later analysis, about 80 million unique TCR beta chains were counted across the 500 to 850 repertoires, and roughly 9.9 million of these chains were shared by at least two donors. A nearest-neighbor algorithm error-corrected the raw reads and collapsed the reads into unique sequences, merging closely related sequences to remove PCR and sequencing errors. To assign V, D and J gene segments, CDR3 sequences were aligned to IMGT reference sequences. For a sequence to be retained, at least a six-nucleotide match to both a V gene segment and a J gene segment was required. Rearrangements were classified as productive when the CDR3 lacked stop codons and remained in frame with V and J, and all other rearrangements were classified as non-productive. CDR3 was defined according to IMGT convention as the region running from the second conserved V-encoded cysteine to the conserved J-encoded phenylalanine. The earlier analysis of 587 of the donors excluded sequences that lacked an unambiguous match to a single V gene segment. An earlier analysis of under 750 of the donors called V segments functional above 56.7% productive rearrangements and segregating when the between-donor standard deviation exceeded 5%. A statistical classification framework was developed to diagnose cytomegalovirus status using the catalog of TCR beta chain sequences. A later analysis assigned V and J genes by comparing TCR nucleotide sequences with IMGT/GENE-DB human TR gene sequences. The TCRdist pipeline was used in a later analysis to assign CDR3 sequences and most-parsimonious VDJ recombination scenarios. A later analysis defined each TCR beta chain by its CDR3 amino acid sequence plus V-gene family, and excluded reads lacking a unique V-gene family. A later analysis removed several hundred highly shared, low-generation-probability nucleotide sequences to deal with suspected cross-contamination and a sequencing artifact. In a later analysis, a clonal expansion index for each public chain was calculated from normalized within-repertoire ranks of inferred template counts. Generation probabilities in a later analysis came from a VDJ recombination model fitted to out-of-frame rearrangements, and those results were checked against IGoR. A later analysis scored TCR-TCR, TCR-HLA and TCR-CMV co-occurrence with hypergeometric tests, applying a repertoire-size bias correction to TCR pairs. False discovery rates were estimated in a later analysis by permuting HLA or CMV assignments 20 times. In a later analysis, co-occurring TCRs were grouped using DBSCAN, and TCRdist sequence similarity was added for clustering within HLA-allele-positive subsets. Repertoires with fewer than 30,000 or more than 120,000 public chains were left out of co-occurrence clustering, as were about 5 repertoires with anomalous nucleotide sharing. TCRdb obtained this table from immuneACCESS and retained in-frame rearrangements with V and J assigned. These tables miss some clones; where compared with another copy, unresolved V genes account for less than half of the shortfall, and the remainder is unexplained. The V and J calls and the clone size are those of that table, but D and trimming were determined from the DNA. The sample has about 120,000 clones on record, 60% to 85% of them singletons. Less than 3% of the sample comes from the top ten.

The cohort consisted of 650 to 700 healthy bone marrow donors. Cohort members were all nominally healthy when sampled, although unrecorded immune exposures were likely present. The donor tested CMV seropositive, placing the donor among the 250 to 300 seropositive members of the cohort. Every donor gave a peripheral blood sample, and the peripheral blood mononuclear cells from that sample were used for TCR beta sequencing. The Qiagen DNeasy Blood Extraction Kit was used to extract genomic DNA from the blood cell samples. This receptor was identified in a woman in her forties in good health and CMV-seropositive. The sequenced material came from PBMCs. This sequence uses TRBV6-5 and TRBJ1-2; the best D guess is TRBD1, with 5 bases matching. The CDR3 sequence is CASSRRVADYGYTF. The nucleotides are TGTGCCAGCAGCCGCAGGGTAGCGGACTATGGCTACACCTTC.